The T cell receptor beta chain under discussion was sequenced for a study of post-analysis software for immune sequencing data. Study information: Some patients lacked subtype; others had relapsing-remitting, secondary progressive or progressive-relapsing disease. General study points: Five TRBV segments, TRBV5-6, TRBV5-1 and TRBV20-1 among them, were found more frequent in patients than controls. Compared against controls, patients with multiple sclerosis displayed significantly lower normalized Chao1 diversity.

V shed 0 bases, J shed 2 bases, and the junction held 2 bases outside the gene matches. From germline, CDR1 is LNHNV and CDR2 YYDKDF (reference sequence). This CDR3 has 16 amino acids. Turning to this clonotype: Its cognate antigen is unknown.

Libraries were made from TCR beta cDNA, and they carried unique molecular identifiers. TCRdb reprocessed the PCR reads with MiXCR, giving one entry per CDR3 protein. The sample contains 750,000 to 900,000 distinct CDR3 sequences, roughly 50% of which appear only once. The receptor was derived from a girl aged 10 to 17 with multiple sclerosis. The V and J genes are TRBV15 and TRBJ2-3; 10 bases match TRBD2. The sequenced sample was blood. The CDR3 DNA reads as TGTGCCACCAGCAGAGAAACTAGCGGGACCACAGATACGCAGTATTTT. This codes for CATSRETSGTTDTQYF.